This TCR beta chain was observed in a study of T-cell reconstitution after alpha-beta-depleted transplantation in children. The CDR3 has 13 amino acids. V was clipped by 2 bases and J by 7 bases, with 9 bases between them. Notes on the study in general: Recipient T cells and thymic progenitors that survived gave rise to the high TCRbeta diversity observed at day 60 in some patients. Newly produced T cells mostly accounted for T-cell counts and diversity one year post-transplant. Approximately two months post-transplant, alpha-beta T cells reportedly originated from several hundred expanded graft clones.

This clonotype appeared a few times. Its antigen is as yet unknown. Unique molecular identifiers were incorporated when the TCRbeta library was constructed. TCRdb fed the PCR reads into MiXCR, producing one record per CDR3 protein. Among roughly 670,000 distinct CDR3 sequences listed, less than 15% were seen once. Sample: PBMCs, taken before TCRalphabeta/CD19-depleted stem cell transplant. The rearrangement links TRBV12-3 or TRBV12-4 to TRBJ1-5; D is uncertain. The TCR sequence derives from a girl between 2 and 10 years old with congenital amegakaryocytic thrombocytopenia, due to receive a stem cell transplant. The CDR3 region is CASSLLLPQPQHF. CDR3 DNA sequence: TGTGCCAGCAGTTTATTACTCCCCCAGCCCCAGCATTTT.